These 13 T cell receptor beta chains were all obtained from the same sample, sequenced in a study of Graves' ophthalmopathy and Graves' hyperthyroidism. Amplification targeted the TCR beta CDR3 regions, with RNA transcripts as the source material. Investigators did first-round RT-PCR with HTBI primers, then second-round multiplex PCR. Each CDR3 protein is one row after TCRdb ran MiXCR on the multiplex PCR reads. This table holds 620,000 or so distinct CDR3 sequences, about 20% found once. Sequencing was done on a sample of peripheral blood. Receptor source: a woman younger than 30 with stable Graves' hyperthyroidism. Some clones in this sample may be carry-over from other donors' samples.

This clonotype was seen many times. The chain couples TRBV6-5 to TRBJ1-1, with 7 nucleotides matching TRBD1. CDR3 length equals 17 residues. The germline V gene encodes CDR1 MNHEY and CDR2 SVGAGI. J lost 11 bases, V lost 0 bases, and 18 bases had no gene match. This CDR3 is CASSYSPPGQTSSYAFF. CDR3 nucleotide sequence: TGTGCCAGCAGTTACTCACCTCCGGGACAGACCTCTTCTTACGCTTTCTTT.

This clonotype was seen more than once but under ten times. The DNA for the CDR3 is TGTGCCAGCAGCTTAGGTGGTAACCTAGCCAAAAACATTCAGTACTTC. The encoded protein is CASSLGGNLAKNIQYF. The J gene is TRBJ2-4, the V gene TRBV7-9; D gene ambiguous. Germline V gene lookup returns CDR1 SEHNR and CDR2 FQNEAQ (reference sequence). V dropped 1 base and J dropped 0 bases, with 10 bases sitting between them. The CDR3 consists of 16 residues.

This clonotype has ten or more counts. The gene calls are TRBV2 and TRBJ1-5, with no clear D. The CDR3 length is 13 residues. With 4 bases removed from V and 1 base from J, the gap between germline ends came to 5 bases. Germline V gene lookup returns CDR1 SNHLY and CDR2 FYNNEI. CDR3 residues: CASSADSNQPQHF. For the CDR3, the DNA is TGTGCCAGCAGTGCAGACAGCAATCAGCCCCAGCATTTT.

V usage is TRBV20-1 and J usage is TRBJ2-7; no clear D. The CDR3 totals 11 residues. Germline V lookup: CDR1 DFQATT, CDR2 SNEGSKA (reference sequence). The V gene lost 3 bases and the J gene lost 6 bases, with 9 bases spanning the gap. In DNA form, the CDR3 reads TGCAGTGCTAGGGTCGTGCGCGAGCAGTACTTC. This codes for CSARVVREQYF.

The chain is built from TRBV18 and TRBJ1-6; D may be TRBD1 (5 bases). The CDR3 is made up of 15 amino acids. Germline-derived CDR1 and CDR2 are KGHSH and LQKENI. Trimming stripped 3 bases from V and 4 bases from J, with 10 bases between. The CDR3 DNA follows: TGTGCCAGCTCACCGATTGACAGTTATAATTCACCCCTCCACTTT. Translated, it gives CASSPIDSYNSPLHF.

The CDR3 region has the DNA TGTGCCAGCAGTGCCCTCAGGTACCAAGAGACCCAGTACTTC. Its translation: CASSALRYQETQYF. This chain links TRBV12-3 or TRBV12-4 with TRBJ2-5; D not resolved. Trimming shortened V by 5 bases and J by 0 bases, and 10 bases separated the two germline ends. The CDR3 is 14 amino acids.

This chain uses TRBV5-1 with TRBJ1-1, with D maybe TRBD1 (6 bases). The germline CDR1 and CDR2 sequences are SGHRS and YFSETQ. CDR3 size: 15 residues. Trimming left V 4 bases short and J 0 bases short, with 13 bases between. DNA for the CDR3: TGCGCCAGCAGCCCGTTGACAGGCGTGAACACTGAAGCTTTCTTT. It specifies CASSPLTGVNTEAFF. Drawing the rest from reference TRBV5-1 and TRBJ1-1, the complete variable domain is KAGVTQTPRYLIKTRGQQVTLSCSPISGHRSVSWYQQTPGQGLQFLFEYFSETQRNKGNFPGRFSGRQFSNSRSEMNVSTLELGDSALYLCASSPLTGVNTEAFFGQGTRLTVV.

The chain has TRBV28 and TRBJ1-5; no reliable D call. The CDR3 is made up of 18 amino acids. The V and J ends lost 1 base and 0 bases respectively, with 16 bases between them. Per the germline V gene, CDR1 is MDHEN and CDR2 is SYDVKM. CDR3 amino acids: CASSLSAPGSYSNQPQHF. CDR3 sequence (DNA): TGTGCCAGCAGTTTATCAGCCCCGGGATCTTATAGCAATCAGCCCCAGCATTTT. Full variable domain (remainder filled in from reference TRBV28 and TRBJ1-5): DVKVTQSSRYLVKRTGEKVFLECVQDMDHENMFWYRQDPGLGLRLIYFSYDVKMKEKGDIPEGYSVSREKKERFSLILESASTNQTSMYLCASSLSAPGSYSNQPQHFGDGTRLSIL.

This clonotype was recorded at least ten times. One end of the junction does not line up with germline, which may come from a read error. The chain combines TRBV2 with TRBJ1-1; TRBD1 aligns across 9 bases. The germline CDR1 and CDR2 sequences are SNHLY and FYNNEI. This CDR3 is 13 amino acids long. The CDR3 here is CASRLNRGRAVRF. In DNA form, the CDR3 reads TGTGCCAGCAGATTAAACAGGGGGCGGGCTGTTCGCTTT.

This clonotype was detected ten times or more. The CDR3 loop is CASSTEDRLNTEAFF. DNA of the CDR3: TGTGCCAGCAGCACCGAGGACAGGCTGAACACTGAAGCTTTCTTT. The J gene is TRBJ1-1, the V gene TRBV28, with TRBD1 identical over 7 bases. This CDR3 region has 15 residues. The J segment lost 0 bases and the V segment lost 6 bases, leaving 7 bases of the junction unmatched. The germline gives CDR1 MDHEN, CDR2 SYDVKM.

This chain connects TRBV7-3 to TRBJ2-2; 10 nucleotides align to TRBD1. The CDR3 consists of 16 residues. The V gene end was trimmed by 2 bases and the J gene end by 7 bases; junction bases not matched to a gene: 7. The germline V gene has CDR1 SGHTA and CDR2 FQGTGA. CDR3 nucleotide sequence: TGTGCCAGCAGCTTAGGGGACAGGGGCCAGGGCGGGGAGCTGTTTTTT. It is translated as CASSLGDRGQGGELFF.

This clonotype was found many times. The rearrangement links TRBV12-3 or TRBV12-4 to TRBJ2-7; 11 nucleotides line up with TRBD2. This CDR3 has 19 residues. V shed 4 bases, J shed 0 bases, and the junction held 14 bases outside the gene matches. The CDR3 nucleotides read TGTGCCAGCAGTTCCCCTAGCGGGAGGACAAGAAGAGGCTCCTACGAGCAGTACTTC. Its translation: CASSSPSGRTRRGSYEQYF.

As to this clonotype: A much bigger clone sits one base away, suggesting this may be a read error. The chain uses TRBV28 and TRBJ2-2, with a weak D call TRBD2 (5 bases). Germline CDR1 and CDR2: MDHEN and SYDVKM. The CDR3 is 11 residues long. The CDR3 protein is CASSLDGELCF. CDR3 coding DNA: TGTGCCAGCAGTTTGGACGGGGAGCTGTGTTTT.